The 25 T cell receptor beta chains in this list originate from one sample, sequenced in a study of blood T cell repertoires in COVID-19 (dated by TCRdb to the early 2020s). Library preparation used the immunoSEQ multiplex PCR assay. Sourced from immuneACCESS, this table was stored by TCRdb with only in-frame sequences that have V and J called. A share of the clones is absent; for the studies checked, an unresolved V gene accounts for under half, and the remainder has no known explanation. Present in this sample are over 150,000 clones, around nine tenths of which were seen just once. 15% to 20% of the sample lies in the top ten. Sequencing was done on a sample of peripheral blood. The receptors were sampled from a man between 50 and 59 years old with COVID-19, enrolled during active disease.

The rearrangement uses TRBV19 and TRBJ2-1; 13 nucleotides agree with TRBD2. The junction had 4 bases not matched to a gene; V was cut back by 6 bases and J by 8 bases. Germline CDR1 LNHDA, CDR2 SQIVND (reference sequence). The CDR3 has 14 amino acids. DNA of the CDR3: TGTGCCAGTAGGCGGACTAGCGGGAGCGATGAGCAGTTCTTC. Its protein product is CASRRTSGSDEQFF.

This clone has just one count. The CDR3, as DNA: TGCGCCAGCAGCTACCAAAACCTGGGCCCCAATGAGCAGTTCTTC. Amino acids: CASSYQNLGPNEQFF. The chain couples TRBV5-1 to TRBJ2-1, with D hard to call. The CDR3 length is 15 residues. V was shortened by 3 bases and J by 6 bases, with 16 bases between the two germline ends. CDR1 and CDR2 from the germline V gene are SGHRS and YFSETQ.

The chain couples TRBV5-6 to TRBJ2-7; D unclear. The germline V and J ends were trimmed by 6 bases and 3 bases, with 16 bases remaining between them. CDR3 length equals 14 residues. The V gene's germline CDR1 is SGHDT and CDR2 YYEEEE. The CDR3 is CASTKPTDLYEQYF. In DNA form, the CDR3 reads TGTGCCAGCACGAAGCCCACAGACCTCTACGAGCAGTACTTC.

This sequence joins TRBV11-2 and TRBJ2-3; 10 bases agree with TRBD2. Looked up from germline, CDR1 is SGHAT and CDR2 is FQNNGV. This CDR3 contains 17 residues. The J segment lost 7 bases and the V segment lost 0 bases, leaving 10 bases of the junction unmatched. CDR3: CASSLDQASGSDYTQYF. CDR3 coding DNA: TGTGCCAGCAGCTTAGATCAGGCTAGCGGGAGTGATTATACGCAGTATTTT.

The chain is built from TRBV10-3 and TRBJ1-3, with D possibly being TRBD1 (5 bases). V was trimmed by 7 bases and J by 1 base, leaving 14 bases between them. In germline, CDR1 is ENHRY, CDR2 SYGVKD. This CDR3 spans 15 amino acids. CDR3 residues: CAIKLDSQSGNTIYF. CDR3 bases: TGTGCCATCAAGCTTGACAGTCAGTCTGGAAACACCATATATTTT.

The chain couples TRBV11-3 to TRBJ1-1, with D tentatively TRBD1 (6 bases). The ends were cut back, 5 bases at V and 0 bases at J, with 10 bases in the middle. The CDR3 has 14 amino acids. Germline lookup yields CDR1 SGHNT and CDR2 YENEEA. CDR3: CASSPGQLNTEAFF. The CDR3 nucleotides read TGTGCCAGCAGCCCTGGACAGCTGAACACTGAAGCTTTCTTT.

V and J are TRBV7-2 and TRBJ1-2; 7 bases line up with TRBD1. The length of the CDR3 is 13 residues. The V and J ends lost 5 bases and 4 bases, in that order; junction bases with no gene match: 4. In germline, CDR1 is SGHTA, CDR2 FQGNSA. CDR3 sequence reads: CASSRDSLYGYTF. The CDR3 DNA reads TGTGCCAGCAGCCGGGACAGCCTCTATGGCTACACCTTC.

This sequence joins TRBV6-5 and TRBJ1-4; TRBD1 matches at 7 bases. Germline CDR1 and CDR2: MNHEY and SVGAGI. J lost 2 bases, V lost 6 bases, and 3 bases had no gene match. The length of the CDR3 is 14 residues. CDR3 amino acids: CASSQQGTNEKLFF. The CDR3, as DNA: TGTGCCAGCAGCCAACAGGGGACTAATGAAAAACTGTTTTTT.

The chain employs TRBV4-3 and TRBJ1-3; TRBD1 might be the D (5 bases). There are 15 residues in the CDR3. The germline CDR1 and CDR2 sequences are LGHNA and YSLEER. V lost 1 base to trimming and J lost 2 bases, with 9 bases between them. CDR3 bases: TGCGCCAGCAGCCAAGCTCCAGGGACTGGAAACACCATATATTTT. Encoded protein: CASSQAPGTGNTIYF.

This rearrangement joins TRBV30 to TRBJ1-4; 9 bases line up with TRBD1. Trimming cost V 2 bases and J 4 bases; bases outside gene matches: 8. The length of the CDR3 is 16 residues. Germline values: CDR1 GTSNPN, CDR2 SVGIG (reference sequence). The chain's CDR3 is CAWSRDRVEGNEKLFF. CDR3 coding DNA: TGTGCCTGGAGTCGGGACAGGGTAGAGGGTAATGAAAAACTGTTTTTT. The full variable domain, with the rest looked up from reference TRBV30 and TRBJ1-4, is SQTIHQWPATLVQPVGSPLSLECTVEGTSNPNLYWYRQAAGRGLQLLFYSVGIGQISSEVPQNLSASRPQDRQFILSSKKLLLSDSGFYLCAWSRDRVEGNEKLFFGSGTQLSVL.

V is TRBV10-3 and J is TRBJ2-1; possible D gene TRBD1, 6 bases. Trimming left V 5 bases short and J 5 bases short, with 16 bases between. CDR3 length equals 15 residues. Per the germline V gene, CDR1 is ENHRY and CDR2 is SYGVKD. In nucleotides, the CDR3 is TGTGCCATCAGTTATGGACAGCGAAGGGACAATGAGCAGTTCTTC. Amino acids: CAISYGQRRDNEQFF.

CDR3 residues: CASSQDWKRHEKLFF. The CDR3 DNA follows: TGTGCCAGCAGCCAAGATTGGAAGCGGCATGAAAAACTGTTTTTT. The V gene is TRBV4-2, the J gene TRBJ1-4; D gene uncertain. Germline V gene sequence: CDR1 LGHNA, CDR2 YNFKEQ. The CDR3 has 15 residues. Trimming cost V 0 bases and J 6 bases, with 11 bases left between them.

CDR3 amino acids: CASSTKTGPYNEQFF. The CDR3 DNA sequence: TGTGCCAGCAGCACCAAGACAGGGCCCTACAATGAGCAGTTCTTC. The V gene is TRBV5-4, the J gene TRBJ2-1, with 7 bases lining up with TRBD1. The V segment lost 4 bases and the J segment 2 bases; nucleotides outside the gene matches: 6. The germline CDR1 and CDR2 sequences are SGHNT and YYREEE (reference sequence). CDR3 size: 15 residues.

The chain couples TRBV5-8 to TRBJ2-3; TRBD1 matches at 9 bases. The germline V gene has CDR1 SGHTS and CDR2 YDEGEE. The CDR3 consists of 15 residues. After removal of 2 bases from V and 1 base from J, the junction contained 2 bases not matched to a gene. The CDR3 sequence is CASSFGDRGTDTQYF. CDR3 DNA sequence: TGTGCCAGCAGCTTTGGGGACAGGGGCACAGATACGCAGTATTTT.

The chain carries TRBV19 and TRBJ2-7; D might be TRBD1 (6 bases). In germline, CDR1 is LNHDA, CDR2 SQIVND (reference sequence). The CDR3 is made up of 14 amino acids. The V end was cut by 5 bases, the J end by 0 bases, with 11 bases between. The CDR3 nucleotides are TGTGCCAGTAGTTCTACAGGGAGCTCCTACGAGCAGTACTTC. This translates into CASSSTGSSYEQYF.

This chain joins TRBV7-3 and TRBJ2-1; TRBD2 is a possible D gene (5 bases). The CDR3 covers 15 residues. Trimming removed 0 bases from V and 3 bases from J, with 9 bases in between. The germline gives CDR1 SGHTA, CDR2 FQGTGA. CDR3 sequence (DNA): TGTGCCAGCAGCTTAACGTTCCGGGACTACAATGAGCAGTTCTTC. Its protein product is CASSLTFRDYNEQFF.

The chain combines TRBV11-2 with TRBJ2-5; 10 nucleotides line up with TRBD2. The CDR3 spans 15 residues. Germline V gives CDR1 SGHAT, CDR2 FQNNGV. Trimming took 2 bases from V and 2 from J; bases not matched to a gene: 2. In nucleotides, the CDR3 is TGTGCCAGCAGCTTAACTAGCGGGAAACAAGAGACCCAGTACTTC. Residues: CASSLTSGKQETQYF.

This clone has only one observation. V usage is TRBV6-5 and J usage is TRBJ2-7; 11 bases are shared with TRBD2. Germline CDR1 is MNHEY and CDR2 is SVGAGI. Trimming removed 4 bases from V and 5 bases from J; junction bases left unmatched: 7. The CDR3 has 15 residues. CDR3 sequence reads: CASSSLAGEKNEQYF. In DNA, the CDR3 is TGTGCCAGCAGTTCACTAGCGGGAGAAAAGAACGAGCAGTACTTC.

The rearrangement links TRBV5-6 to TRBJ2-7; 8 nucleotides match TRBD1. V dropped 1 base and J dropped 5; count of bases not matched to a gene: 11. The CDR3 is 16 residues long. CDR1 is SGHDT, CDR2 YYEEEE, per germline. The CDR3 loop is CASSLNPARGPHEQYF. CDR3 DNA sequence: TGTGCCAGCAGCTTGAATCCCGCCAGGGGGCCCCACGAGCAGTACTTC. Complete variable domain (other parts from reference TRBV5-6 and TRBJ2-7): DAGVTQSPTHLIKTRGQQVTLRCSPKSGHDTVSWYQQALGQGPQFIFQYYEEEERQRGNFPDRFSGHQFPNYSSELNVNALLLGDSALYLCASSLNPARGPHEQYFGPGTRLTVT.

The gene calls are TRBV7-9 and TRBJ2-3; 9 nucleotides match TRBD2. CDR1 is SEHNR, CDR2 FQNEAQ, per germline (reference sequence). Germline trimming cut 5 bases from V and 3 bases from J; bases unmatched to any gene: 6. The CDR3 consists of 15 residues. CDR3 in amino acids: CASSPGAGGTDTQYF. CDR3 nucleotide sequence: TGTGCCAGCAGCCCGGGAGCGGGAGGAACAGATACGCAGTATTTT.

This clone occurred once. The chain uses TRBV3-1 (or the pseudogene TRBV3-2) and TRBJ2-7; 8 positions agree with TRBD1. Germline loops: CDR1 LGHDT, CDR2 YNNKEL (reference sequence). CDR3 size: 16 residues. V dropped 0 bases and J dropped 0; count of bases not matched to a gene: 4. The CDR3 region has the DNA TGTGCCAGCAGCCAAGATCCCGGACAGGGCTCCTACGAGCAGTACTTC. This encodes CASSQDPGQGSYEQYF.

The chain carries TRBV28 and TRBJ1-2, with D unresolved. Germline CDR1 is MDHEN and CDR2 is SYDVKM. The germline V and J ends were trimmed by 4 bases and 7 bases, with 19 bases remaining between them. This CDR3 region has 15 residues. The CDR3 bases are TGTGCCAGCAGTTCACCGGGCCGAGGAGGTCCTGGCTACACCTTC. It translates to CASSSPGRGGPGYTF.

The J gene is TRBJ1-1, the V gene TRBV5-4, with TRBD1 identical over 7 bases. V shed 4 bases, J shed 9 bases, and the junction held 15 bases outside the gene matches. This CDR3 is 15 amino acids long. Germline-derived CDR1 and CDR2 are SGHNT and YYREEE (reference sequence). The CDR3 DNA reads as TGTGCCAGCAGCGACGAAACAGGGGTTTTAACTAAAGCTTTCTTT. Its protein is CASSDETGVLTKAFF.

V is TRBV7-8 and J is TRBJ1-5, with a weak D call TRBD1 (6 bases). Germline CDR1 SGHVS, CDR2 FQNEAQ. The V and J ends lost 5 bases and 4 bases respectively, with 9 bases between them. The CDR3 loop spans 13 amino acids. CDR3 in DNA: TGTGCCAGCAGCCGAGGACAGAATCAGCCCCAGCATTTT. Translated: CASSRGQNQPQHF.

This clone was picked up a small number of times. This chain joins TRBV5-4 and TRBJ2-6; no reliable D call. The CDR3 length is 14 residues. CDR1 is SGHNT and CDR2 is YYREEE in the germline V gene (reference sequence). Between the trimmed V and J ends, which lost 4 bases and 0 bases, there was a span of 5 bases. DNA of the CDR3: TGTGCCAGCAGCCTAGACTCTGGGGCCAACGTCCTGACTTTC. Protein sequence: CASSLDSGANVLTF. The full variable domain, completed using reference TRBV5-4 and TRBJ2-6, is ETGVTQSPTHLIKTRGQQVTLRCSSQSGHNTVSWYQQALGQGPQFIFQYYREEENGRGNFPPRFSGLQFPNYSSELNVNALELDDSALYLCASSLDSGANVLTFGAGSRLTVL.